This record looks at one T cell receptor (beta chain) sequence and its context. This clonotype has more than one count but fewer than ten. The specificity of this receptor is unknown. Within one base of it there is no much larger clone, and no base qualities were kept. This sample is drawn from a study of human T cells and chemical hapten exposure (dated by TCRdb to about 2021). For the wider study: For sensitization, 2% DPC in acetone was applied to a roughly 2 cm by roughly 2 cm area of upper inner arm skin. Weekly therapeutic DPC doses were additionally applied to the scalp of patients throughout the roughly 25-week study period. Patch testing was done on the upper back using Finn chambers containing 0.01% DPC, and results were scored after 6 days according to International Contact Dermatitis Research Group standards. Alopecia areata with under or over 50% scalp involvement, alopecia totalis and alopecia universalis were represented in the patient cohort, which was mostly female. The libraries were sequenced as a pool, and the TCR yield per sample differed mostly because of small variations in library volumes within the pool. Peripheral blood TCR repertoire changes were tracked in vivo in alopecia patients during primary and secondary sensitization to the hapten diphenylcyclopropenone (DPC). Patient blood was sampled pre-sensitization (week 0) and at 2, 6 and about 24 weeks after DPC sensitization. Blood for TCR sequencing was provided by twenty-nine alopecia patients at one to four time points (pre-sensitization, 2, 6 and 24 weeks).

What this sample's time point label stands for: patch test 3, about 24 weeks after DPC sensitization. The label giving this sample's treatment or condition can be read as: therapeutic diphenylcyclopropenone sensitization with weekly scalp DPC. At each patch-test visit, blood was drawn before the patch test was applied. Eligible patients were aged 18 to 70, diagnosed with alopecia, deemed suitable for DPC therapy, and excluded if pregnant. Total RNA was extracted from unfractionated whole blood collected in Tempus Blood RNA tubes. Library construction relied on RACE. Data came from a NextSeq 500. Library preparation attached unique molecular identifiers to individual cDNA molecules for quantitative, reproducible TCR counting. From each blood RNA sample, both TCR alpha and TCR beta chains were sequenced. On the study's bioinformatics: A median of approximately 100,000 TCRs per sample was observed, with a range of about 23,224 to 690,600. V, J and CDR3 annotation of the TCR reads was performed with the Decombinator software suite. To make PS versus PT1 abundance plots, every sample was subsampled to the same number of TCRs (28,000). Expanded TCRs were defined as absent before sensitization and observed at least eight times at the 2-week time point. The public reads were reprocessed in TCRdb via fastp at Q25 and MiXCR, keeping in-frame beta chains. Rows are combined by CDR3 protein, so each entry shows the most common genes and DNA. In this record, the V and J calls reflect TCRdb's handling and not the investigators' own analysis. In this sample the table shows over 150,000 distinct CDR3 sequences, about a quarter of which occur a single time. 2% to 2.5% of the sample is in the top ten clones.

General conclusions and limits of the study: After repeated subsampling, the strength of the expansion versus patch-test correlation and the threshold at which it became significant changed. A positive correlation was found between the number of PT1 expanded TCRs and patch test score, with significance reached at thresholds 8, 16 and 32 but not 4. DPC sensitization did not change how many TCRs were above 1 in 1000 frequency, and no evidence was found of alterations in global repertoire structure. Because every patient had alopecia, a presumed autoimmune disease, the patients' immune response might differ from that of healthy individuals. Significantly more large CDR3 similarity clusters were formed by expanded TCRs than by pre-sensitization or healthy control sets, consistent with antigen-driven responses.

Clipping removes 3 bases from V and 3 bases from J, with 3 as the unmatched junction base count. There are 14 amino acids in the CDR3, from cysteine to phenylalanine inclusive. Only the CDR3 DNA stays, 42 bases, in frame from base 1. For CDR1 and CDR2, the germline V gene lists SGHTA and FQGNSA. The material sequenced was whole blood, taken in connection with sensitization to the hapten diphenylcyclopropenone (DPC). The receptor chain draws on TRBV7-2 and TRBJ2-5; 8 of the junction bases match TRBD1. The TCR comes from a woman younger than 35 with alopecia areata. Some clones in this sample may be carry-over from other donors' samples. The DNA reads TGTGCCAGCAGCTTCCGACAGGGGAAAGAGACCCAGTACTTC. It is translated as CASSFRQGKETQYF.